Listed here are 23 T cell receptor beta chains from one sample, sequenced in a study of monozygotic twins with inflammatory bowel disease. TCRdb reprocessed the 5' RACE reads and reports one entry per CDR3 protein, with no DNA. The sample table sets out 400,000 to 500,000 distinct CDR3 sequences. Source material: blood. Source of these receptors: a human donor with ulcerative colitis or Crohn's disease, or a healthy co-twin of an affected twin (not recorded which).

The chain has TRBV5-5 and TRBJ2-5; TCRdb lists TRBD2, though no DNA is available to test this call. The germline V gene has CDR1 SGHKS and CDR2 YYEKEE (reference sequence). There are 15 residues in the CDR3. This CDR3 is CASSLASGEQETQYF.

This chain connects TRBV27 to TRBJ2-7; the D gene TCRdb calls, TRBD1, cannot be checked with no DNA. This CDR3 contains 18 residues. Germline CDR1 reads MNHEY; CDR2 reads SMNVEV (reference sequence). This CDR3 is CASSLITPGQGTAYEQYF.

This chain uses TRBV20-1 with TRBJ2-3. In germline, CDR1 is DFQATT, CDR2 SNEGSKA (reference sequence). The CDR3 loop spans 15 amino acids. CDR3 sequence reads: CSASVRVSSTDTQYF.

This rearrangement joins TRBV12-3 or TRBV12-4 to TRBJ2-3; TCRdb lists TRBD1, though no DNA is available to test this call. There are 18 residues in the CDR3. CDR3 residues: CASRQTGRPWKYTDTQYF.

The CDR3 loop reads CSARLESNEQFF. This rearrangement joins TRBV20-1 to TRBJ2-1. Germline V CDR1 and CDR2: DFQATT, SNEGSKA (reference sequence). The CDR3 length is 12 residues.

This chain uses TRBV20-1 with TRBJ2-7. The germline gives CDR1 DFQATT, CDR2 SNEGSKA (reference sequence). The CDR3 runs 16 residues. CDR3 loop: CSARSSRAGSNYEQYF.

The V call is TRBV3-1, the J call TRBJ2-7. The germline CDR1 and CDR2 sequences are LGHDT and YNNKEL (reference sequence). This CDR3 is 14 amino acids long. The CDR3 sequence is CASSLHGIAYEQYF.

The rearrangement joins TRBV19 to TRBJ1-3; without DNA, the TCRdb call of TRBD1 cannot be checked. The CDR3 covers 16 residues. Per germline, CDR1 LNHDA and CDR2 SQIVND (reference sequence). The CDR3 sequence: CASSIAALISGNTIYF.

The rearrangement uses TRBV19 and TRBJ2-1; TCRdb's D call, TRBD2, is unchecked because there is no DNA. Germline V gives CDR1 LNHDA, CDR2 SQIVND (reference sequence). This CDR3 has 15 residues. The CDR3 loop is CASSIDLVAGAEQFF. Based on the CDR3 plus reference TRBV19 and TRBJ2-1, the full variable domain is DGGITQSPKYLFRKEGQNVTLSCEQNLNHDAMYWYRQDPGQGLRLIYYSQIVNDFQKGDIAEGYSVSREKKESFPLTVTSAQKNPTAFYLCASSIDLVAGAEQFFGPGTRLTVL.

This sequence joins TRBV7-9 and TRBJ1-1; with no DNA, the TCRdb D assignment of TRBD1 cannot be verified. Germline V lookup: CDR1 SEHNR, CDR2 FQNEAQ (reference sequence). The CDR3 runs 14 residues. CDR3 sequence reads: CASSVYRADTEAFF.

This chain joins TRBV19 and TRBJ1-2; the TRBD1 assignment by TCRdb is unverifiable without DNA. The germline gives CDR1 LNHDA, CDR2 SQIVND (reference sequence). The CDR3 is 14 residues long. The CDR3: CASSIGRTGDGYTF.

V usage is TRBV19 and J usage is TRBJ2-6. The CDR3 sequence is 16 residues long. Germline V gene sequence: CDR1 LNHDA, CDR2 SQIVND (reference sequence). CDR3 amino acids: CASSVEGTSGANVLTF.

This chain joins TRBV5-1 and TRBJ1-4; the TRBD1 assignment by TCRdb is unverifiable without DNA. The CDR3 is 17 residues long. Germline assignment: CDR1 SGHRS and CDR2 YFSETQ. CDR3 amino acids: CASRQGQGATTNEKLFF. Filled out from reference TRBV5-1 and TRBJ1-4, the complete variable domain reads KAGVTQTPRYLIKTRGQQVTLSCSPISGHRSVSWYQQTPGQGLQFLFEYFSETQRNKGNFPGRFSGRQFSNSRSEMNVSTLELGDSALYLCASRQGQGATTNEKLFFGSGTQLSVL.

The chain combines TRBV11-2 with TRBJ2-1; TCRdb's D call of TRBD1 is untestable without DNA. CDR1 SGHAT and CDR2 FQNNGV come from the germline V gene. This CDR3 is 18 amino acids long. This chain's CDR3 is CASSLVGTGVSSYNEQFF.

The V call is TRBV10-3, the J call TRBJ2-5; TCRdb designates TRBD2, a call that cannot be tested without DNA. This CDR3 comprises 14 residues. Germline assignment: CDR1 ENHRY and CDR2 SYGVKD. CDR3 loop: CATNERGAQETQYF.

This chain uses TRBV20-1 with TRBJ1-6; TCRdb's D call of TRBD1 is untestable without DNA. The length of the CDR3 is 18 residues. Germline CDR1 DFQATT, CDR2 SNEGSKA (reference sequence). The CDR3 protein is CSAPPDRGQLGRGSPLHF.

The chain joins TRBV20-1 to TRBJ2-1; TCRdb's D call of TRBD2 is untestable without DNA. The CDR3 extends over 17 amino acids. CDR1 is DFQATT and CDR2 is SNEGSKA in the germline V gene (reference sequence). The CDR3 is CSARAPIASGRLEEQFF.

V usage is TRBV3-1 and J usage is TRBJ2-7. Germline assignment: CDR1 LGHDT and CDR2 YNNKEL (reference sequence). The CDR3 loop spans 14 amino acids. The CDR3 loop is CASSLIVLGNEQYF.

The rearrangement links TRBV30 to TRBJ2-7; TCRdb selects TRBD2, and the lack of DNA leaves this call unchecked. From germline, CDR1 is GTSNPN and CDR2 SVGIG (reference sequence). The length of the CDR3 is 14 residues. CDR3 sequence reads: CAWKSGRGSYEQYF.

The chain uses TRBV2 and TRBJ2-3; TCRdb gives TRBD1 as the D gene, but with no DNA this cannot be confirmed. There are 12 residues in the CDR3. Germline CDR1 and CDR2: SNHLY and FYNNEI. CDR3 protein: CASRTDDDTQYF.

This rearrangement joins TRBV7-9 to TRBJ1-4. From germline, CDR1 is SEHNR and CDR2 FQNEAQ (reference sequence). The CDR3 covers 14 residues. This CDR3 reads CASSSYATNEKLFF. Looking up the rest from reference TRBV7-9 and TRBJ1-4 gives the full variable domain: DTGVSQNPRHKITKRGQNVTFRCDPISEHNRLYWYRQTLGQGPEFLTYFQNEAQLEKSRLLSDRFSAERPKGSFSTLEIQRTEQGDSAMYLCASSSYATNEKLFFGSGTQLSVL.

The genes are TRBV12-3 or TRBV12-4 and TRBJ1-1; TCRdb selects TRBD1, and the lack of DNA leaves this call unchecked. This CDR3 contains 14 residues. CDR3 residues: CASSYHRGLAEAFF.

The CDR3 loop is CASSQDRAFHYEQYF. This chain links TRBV4-3 with TRBJ2-7. Germline lookup yields CDR1 LGHNA and CDR2 YSLEER. The CDR3 is 15 residues long.